This T cell receptor (beta chain) was sequenced during a study of blood T cell repertoires in COVID-19. The wider study: Acute and convalescent COVID-19 samples came from the United States, Italy and Spain. PBMCs, B-cell-depleted T cells, or T cells provided the cDNA or gDNA that made up the material.

The CDR3 runs 16 residues. V was trimmed by 6 bases and J by 7 bases, leaving 19 bases between them. In germline, CDR1 is LNHDA, CDR2 SQIVND (reference sequence). Original processing notes: Cell counts per sample came from amplifying reference gene primers. The method was immunoSEQ multiplex PCR; TCRdb's version includes in-frame clones alone and lacks a portion of them. That table is the source of V, J and clone size, and D and trimming were worked out from the DNA. This table holds around 240,000 clones, around 84% found once. This sequence originates from a woman aged 40 to 50 who had recovered from COVID-19. The sequencing sample was made of peripheral blood. The rearrangement joins TRBV19 to TRBJ1-6, with unresolved D. CDR3 in amino acids: CASSPSPAQLNSPLHF. CDR3 sequence (DNA): TGTGCCAGTAGCCCCTCACCGGCACAGTTGAATTCACCCCTCCACTTT.